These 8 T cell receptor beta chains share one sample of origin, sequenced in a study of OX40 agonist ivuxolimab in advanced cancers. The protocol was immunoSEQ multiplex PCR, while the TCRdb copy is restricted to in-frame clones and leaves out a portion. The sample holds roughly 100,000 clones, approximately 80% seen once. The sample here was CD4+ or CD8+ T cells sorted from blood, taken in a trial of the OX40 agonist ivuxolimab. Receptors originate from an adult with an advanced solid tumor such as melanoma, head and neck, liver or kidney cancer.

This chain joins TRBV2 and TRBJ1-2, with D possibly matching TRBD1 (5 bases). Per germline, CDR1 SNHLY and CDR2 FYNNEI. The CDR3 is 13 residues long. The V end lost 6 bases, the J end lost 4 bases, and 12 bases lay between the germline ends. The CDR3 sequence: CASRPDSAYGYTF. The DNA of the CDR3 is TGTGCCAGCAGACCAGACAGCGCCTATGGCTACACCTTC.

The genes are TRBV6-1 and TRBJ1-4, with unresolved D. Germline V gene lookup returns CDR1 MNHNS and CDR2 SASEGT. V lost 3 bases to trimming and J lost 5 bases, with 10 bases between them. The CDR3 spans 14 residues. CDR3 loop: CASSDRNENEKLFF. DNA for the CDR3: TGTGCCAGCAGTGACAGAAATGAAAATGAAAAACTGTTTTTT.

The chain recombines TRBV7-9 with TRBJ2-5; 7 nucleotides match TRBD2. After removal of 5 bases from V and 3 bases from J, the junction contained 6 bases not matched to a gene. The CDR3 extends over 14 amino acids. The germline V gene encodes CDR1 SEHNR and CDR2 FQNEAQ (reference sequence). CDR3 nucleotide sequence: TGTGCCAGCAGCGTGGGGCTAGCGGAAGAGACCCAGTACTTC. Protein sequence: CASSVGLAEETQYF.

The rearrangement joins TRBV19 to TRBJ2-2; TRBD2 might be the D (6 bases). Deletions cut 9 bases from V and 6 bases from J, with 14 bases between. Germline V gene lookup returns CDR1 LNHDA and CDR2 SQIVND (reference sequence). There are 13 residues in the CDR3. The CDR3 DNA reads TGTGCCAGCCGGAGGAGGGAGGCCGGGGAGCTGTTTTTT. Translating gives CASRRREAGELFF.

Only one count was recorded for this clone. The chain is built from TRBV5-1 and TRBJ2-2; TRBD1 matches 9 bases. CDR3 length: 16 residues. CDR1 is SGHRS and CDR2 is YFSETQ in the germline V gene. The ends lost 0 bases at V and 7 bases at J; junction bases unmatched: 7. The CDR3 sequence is CASSLAATGGDGELFF. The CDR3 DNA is TGCGCCAGCAGCTTGGCCGCGACAGGGGGAGACGGGGAGCTGTTTTTT.

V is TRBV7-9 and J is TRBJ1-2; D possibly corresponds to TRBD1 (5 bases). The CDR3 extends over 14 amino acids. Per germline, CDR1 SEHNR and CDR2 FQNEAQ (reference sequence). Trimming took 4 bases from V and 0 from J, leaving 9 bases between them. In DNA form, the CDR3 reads TGTGCCAGCAGCTATAAGGGGACTAACTATGGCTACACCTTC. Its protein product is CASSYKGTNYGYTF. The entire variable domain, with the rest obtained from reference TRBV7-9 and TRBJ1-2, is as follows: DTGVSQNPRHKITKRGQNVTFRCDPISEHNRLYWYRQTLGQGPEFLTYFQNEAQLEKSRLLSDRFSAERPKGSFSTLEIQRTEQGDSAMYLCASSYKGTNYGYTFGSGTRLTVV.

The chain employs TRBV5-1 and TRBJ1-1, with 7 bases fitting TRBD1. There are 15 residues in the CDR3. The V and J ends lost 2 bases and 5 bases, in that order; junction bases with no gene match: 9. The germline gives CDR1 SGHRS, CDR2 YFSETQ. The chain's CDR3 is CASSFEGRGLTEAFF. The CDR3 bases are TGCGCCAGCAGCTTCGAGGGGAGGGGGCTGACTGAAGCTTTCTTT.

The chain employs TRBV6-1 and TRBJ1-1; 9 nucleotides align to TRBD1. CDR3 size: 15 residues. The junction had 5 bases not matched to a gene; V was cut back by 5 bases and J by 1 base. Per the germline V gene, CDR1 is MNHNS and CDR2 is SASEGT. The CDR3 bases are TGTGCCAGCAGTCCCGGGACAGGGAGGAACACTGAAGCTTTCTTT. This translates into CASSPGTGRNTEAFF.